This record covers a single T cell receptor (beta chain). The antigen this receptor binds is unknown. The record has no base qualities; no much larger clone is one base away. In the paper's terms, the treatment or condition label means: live attenuated yellow fever vaccine strain. At each blood-draw timepoint, two biological replicates of bulk PBMCs were collected. A standard Ficoll-Paque protocol was used to isolate PBMCs from peripheral blood. TriZol was used to extract RNA from bulk PBMCs, CD4 and CD8 fractions, and dextramer-positive and dextramer-negative fractions. This entry comes from a study of T cells after yellow fever vaccination (dated by TCRdb to the late 2010s). Background on the whole study: Libraries from fractions with low cell numbers were prepared with the SMART-Seq v4 Ultra Low Input RNA kit. Blood samples were taken at several timepoints before and after primary and secondary immunization, and bulk PBMC replicates and cell subsets were isolated. The cohort comprised two healthy male donors, one aged 18 to 29 and one aged 30 to 40 years. To track T-cell clones before and after primary and booster YFV17D yellow fever vaccination, bulk TCR alpha and beta repertoires were sequenced longitudinally. What the research found in general, with its limitations: Only a couple of donors were included in the study, so the extent to which the findings can be generalized is limited. A small share of clonotypes occurred in both CD4 and CD8 compartments, likely arising from convergent recombination. After the booster, most clones that had expanded after primary vaccination were detected again (around 97% of CD4 and over 75% of CD8), suggesting broad maintenance of memory. The secondary T-cell response was weaker than the primary response but faster, peaking on day 5 instead of day 15. FACS-sorted repertoires could contain abundant contaminating clonotypes from the bulk population, so computational filtering was required.

Synthesis of TCR cDNA relied on 5'RACE template switching, a step that introduced a universal primer site along with unique molecular identifiers. cDNA synthesis was primed from both the TCR alpha and TCR beta constant segments. Library amplification used two PCR steps, and the second PCR step added sample barcodes and sequencing adapters. Sequencing of libraries was performed on Illumina HiSeq 2500 (2x100 bp) or NovaSeq (2x150 bp). The authors' pipeline ran thus. MIGEC was used to demultiplex reads and collapse the reads into UMI consensus sequences, and MiXCR was used for V(D)J alignment. Using edgeR on replicate PBMC samples, clonotypes were called vaccine-responding if FDR was below 0.01 and the log2 fold change was above 5 up to day 15. Each bulk clonotype received a CD4 or CD8 identity based on whether the sequenced CD4 or CD8 repertoire contained that clonotype at higher abundance. The public reads were run again by TCRdb, first through fastp at Q25 and then through MiXCR, and only productive beta chains were kept. CDR3 protein duplicates are merged, each entry listing the most common genes and DNA. These V and J calls originate from TCRdb's pipeline instead of the authors' own analysis. This sample holds under 600,000 distinct CDR3 sequences; 21% were observed only once. The top ten clones comprise roughly a sixth of the sample.

Including cysteine and phenylalanine, the CDR3 has 14 amino acids. Kept here is only the CDR3 DNA, which spans 42 bases and is read in frame from base 1. Trimming takes 5 bases from V and 8 bases from J, and the germline ends sit 18 bases apart. In the germline V gene, CDR1 corresponds to SGHTA and CDR2 to FQGNSA. The sequences come from PBMCs, collected about 20 days after the first yellow fever vaccination. Recombination connected TRBV7-2 to TRBJ1-2; the D segment could be TRBD1, given 5 matching bases. This clonotype was sampled from a man between 18 and 29 years old who received the YFV17D yellow fever vaccine. Here is the DNA: TGTGCCAGCAGCCTCGGACACCGCCCCCCGGGCTACACCTTC. The resulting protein is CASSLGHRPPGYTF.